A selection of T cell receptor beta chains follows, all from one sample in a study of blood T cell repertoires in COVID-19. Repertoires were generated with immunoSEQ multiplex PCR, while TCRdb's copy carries only in-frame clones and drops some. The sample includes a few hundred thousand clones, just under 90% seen only once; the top ten take roughly a tenth. Sequencing input: PBMCs or T cells enriched from blood (not recorded which). These receptors all come from a woman aged 30 to 39 who had recovered from COVID-19. The CDR3 runs from the conserved cysteine through the conserved F or W. A D gene is named only where the DNA matches it firmly.

TRBV9	TRBD2	TRBJ2-5	TGTGCCAGCAGCTTACGACTAGCGGAAGAGACCCAGTACTTC	CASSLRLAEETQYF
TRBV4-1	TRBD1	TRBJ1-3	TGCGCCAGCAGCCAACAACAGGGGCTGTCCTCTGGAAACACCATATATTTT	CASSQQQGLSSGNTIYF
TRBV11-2	NA	TRBJ2-1	TGTGCCAGCAGCCCCATCGGGACATCATACAATGAGCAGTTCTTC	CASSPIGTSYNEQFF
TRBV6-5	TRBD1	TRBJ1-1	TGTGCCACTCGGACAGGTAGCGCTGAAGCTTTCTTT	CATRTGSAEAFF
TRBV28	NA	TRBJ1-5	TGTGCCAGCAGTTTATGGCTAACTAGCAATCAGCCCCAGCATTTT	CASSLWLTSNQPQHF
TRBV9	NA	TRBJ2-2	TGTGCCAGCAGCGTTTATCGGGAGTACACCGGGGAGCTGTTTTTT	CASSVYREYTGELFF
TRBV5-8	NA	TRBJ2-7	TGTGCCAGCAGCTTGAGTGGGCGGGACGTAGAGCAGTACTTC	CASSLSGRDVEQYF
TRBV4-2	NA	TRBJ1-5	TGTGCCAGCAGTCCAGGGGTCGGCCAGTTCAATCAGCCCCAGCATTTT	CASSPGVGQFNQPQHF
TRBV6-1	TRBD2	TRBJ2-3	TGTGCCAGCAGTGAATGGGCTAGCGGGATATTCAACACAGATACGCAGTATTTT	CASSEWASGIFNTDTQYF
TRBV19	TRBD1	TRBJ1-5	TGTGCCAGTAGTATCACCGGGACAGGGGTCAAACTTAGCAATCAGCCCCAGCATTTT	CASSITGTGVKLSNQPQHF
TRBV28	TRBD1	TRBJ1-2	TGTGCCAGCAGTTACAGGGGGAACTATGGCTACACCTTC	CASSYRGNYGYTF
TRBV9	TRBD2	TRBJ2-1	TGTGCCAGCAGCGTATTTGGGTGGGGGGGCAATGAGCAGTTCTTC	CASSVFGWGGNEQFF